Given below is one TCR beta chain in context. Antigen unknown. The data were taken from a study of immune evolution from preneoplasia to lung adenocarcinoma. General observations from the study: Normal lung had the highest top T cell clone frequencies.

The V gene end was trimmed by 6 bases and the J gene end by 14 bases; junction bases not matched to a gene: 6. The CDR3 consists of 12 residues. CDR1 MNHNS and CDR2 SASEGT come from the germline V gene. Sequencing was performed with immunoSEQ multiplex PCR; in TCRdb, only in-frame clones are kept and a portion is missing. The sample includes 10,000 to 13,000 clones, roughly 82% of them seen just once. Material: FFPE minimally invasive lung adenocarcinoma tissue. The chain couples TRBV6-1 to TRBJ1-6; 8 bases fit TRBD1. The source of this sequence is an older person with lung adenocarcinoma. CDR3 amino acids: CASRMDRVALHF. The CDR3, as DNA: TGTGCCAGCAGGATGGACAGGGTCGCCCTCCACTTT.